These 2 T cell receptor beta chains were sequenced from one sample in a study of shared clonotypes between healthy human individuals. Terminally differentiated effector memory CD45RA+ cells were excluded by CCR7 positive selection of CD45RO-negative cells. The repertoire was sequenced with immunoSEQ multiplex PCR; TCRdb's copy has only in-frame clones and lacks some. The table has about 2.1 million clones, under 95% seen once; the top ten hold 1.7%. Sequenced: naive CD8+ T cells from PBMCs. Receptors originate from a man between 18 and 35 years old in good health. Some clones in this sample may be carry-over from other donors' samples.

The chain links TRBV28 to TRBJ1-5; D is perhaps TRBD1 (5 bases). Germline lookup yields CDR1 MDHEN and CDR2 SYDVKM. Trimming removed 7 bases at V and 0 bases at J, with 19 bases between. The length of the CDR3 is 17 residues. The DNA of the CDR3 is TGTGCCAGCAAATGGGGCCGGACCTTTTATAGCAATCAGCCCCAGCATTTT. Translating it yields CASKWGRTFYSNQPQHF.

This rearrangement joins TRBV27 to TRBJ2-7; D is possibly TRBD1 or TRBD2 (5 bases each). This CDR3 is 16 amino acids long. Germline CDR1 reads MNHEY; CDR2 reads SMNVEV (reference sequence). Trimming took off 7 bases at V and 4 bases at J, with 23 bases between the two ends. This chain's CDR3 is CASTPSSGTKIYEQYF. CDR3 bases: TGTGCCAGCACCCCATCCTCGGGGACGAAAATTTACGAGCAGTACTTC.